Following are 18 T cell receptor beta chains from one sample sequenced in a study of human T cells and chemical hapten exposure. One entry per CDR3 protein results from TCRdb running MiXCR on the RACE reads. This sample yields 30,000 to 40,000 distinct CDR3 sequences, of which approximately 9.5% are seen a single time; about 27% belongs to the top ten. Time point here: patch test 3, about 24 weeks after DPC sensitization. Treatment here: therapeutic diphenylcyclopropenone sensitization with weekly scalp DPC. Unfractionated whole blood yielded total RNA. Sequences were derived from whole blood, sampled in connection with sensitization to the hapten diphenylcyclopropenone (DPC). These receptors were obtained from a man aged 50-60 years with alopecia areata. Some clones in this sample may be carry-over from other donors' samples.

The chain uses TRBV11-2 and TRBJ2-3, with D hard to call. This CDR3 contains 12 residues. The germline V gene encodes CDR1 SGHAT and CDR2 FQNNGV. V shed 7 bases and J shed 3 bases, with 8 bases lying between them. The DNA for the CDR3 is TGTGCCAGCACCGCTACGACAGATACGCAGTATTTT. It encodes CASTATTDTQYF.

This clonotype was seen more than once but under ten times. This sequence joins TRBV18 and TRBJ2-5; 8 positions match TRBD2. With V trimmed by 1 base and J by 3 bases, 1 base remained unmatched. This CDR3 is built from 14 residues. The germline CDR1 and CDR2 sequences are KGHSH and LQKENI. The chain's CDR3 is CASSPQAGEETQYF. The CDR3 bases are TGTGCCAGCTCACCACAAGCGGGAGAAGAGACCCAGTACTTC.

The chain links TRBV10-3 to TRBJ2-3; D is ambiguous. The CDR3 totals 13 residues. Germline assignment: CDR1 ENHRY and CDR2 SYGVKD. V lost 0 bases and J lost 6, with 7 bases in between. DNA for the CDR3: TGTGCCATCAGTGAGTCTCCGATGGATACGCAGTATTTT. It specifies CAISESPMDTQYF.

This clonotype was counted ten times or more. V and J are TRBV5-1 and TRBJ2-7, with TRBD1 as a possible D gene (6 bases). The CDR3 has 17 residues. Germline CDR1 and CDR2: SGHRS and YFSETQ. Trimming pared 4 bases from V and 6 bases from J, leaving 26 bases between. The CDR3 reads CASSPGGRGYQVFEQYF. For the CDR3, the DNA is TGCGCCAGCAGCCCCGGTGGTAGGGGGTATCAAGTATTCGAGCAGTACTTC.

This clonotype was recorded many times. The chain links TRBV19 to TRBJ1-4; no clear D. Looked up from germline, CDR1 is LNHDA and CDR2 is SQIVND (reference sequence). V was clipped by 3 bases and J by 8 bases, with 13 bases between them. The CDR3 totals 14 residues. CDR3 sequence reads: CASSIGGRREKLFF. The DNA for the CDR3 is TGTGCCAGTAGTATCGGCGGCAGGCGAGAAAAACTGTTTTTT.

This chain links TRBV6-4 with TRBJ2-3; 8 bases match TRBD2. V lost 4 bases to trimming and J lost 6 bases; unmatched junction nucleotides: 9. The CDR3 sequence is 15 residues long. Germline V CDR1 and CDR2: MRHNA, SNTAGT. CDR3 in amino acids: CASSGSGGPGDTQYF. Here the CDR3 DNA reads TGTGCCAGCAGTGGATCGGGAGGGCCAGGCGATACGCAGTATTTT.

The sample holds a few counts of this clonotype. The chain is built from TRBV29-1 and TRBJ1-3, with TRBD1 identical over 11 bases. The CDR3 covers 16 residues. The V and J ends lost 6 bases and 1 base, in that order; junction bases with no gene match: 8. Germline CDR1 is SQVTM and CDR2 is ANQGSEA. The CDR3, as DNA: TGCAGCGTGGGACAGGGGGGAATCATGTCTGGAAACACCATATATTTT. Translated, it gives CSVGQGGIMSGNTIYF.

This clonotype occurred many times. This chain connects TRBV15 to TRBJ2-1, with D unclear. Trimming took off 0 bases at V and 0 bases at J, with 6 bases between the two ends. Germline CDR1 is LNHNV and CDR2 is YYDKDF (reference sequence). This CDR3 is built from 15 residues. The CDR3 loop reads CATSRDGNSYNEQFF. The CDR3 region has the DNA TGTGCCACCAGCAGAGATGGGAACTCCTACAATGAGCAGTTCTTC.

This chain uses TRBV28 with TRBJ1-5; the D is unclear. Germline assignment: CDR1 MDHEN and CDR2 SYDVKM. The CDR3 contains 12 residues. CDR3 in DNA: TGTGGGGCAGCATATAGCAATCAGCCCCAGCATTTT. It specifies CGAAYSNQPQHF.

The V gene is TRBV10-1, the J gene TRBJ2-5, with 9 bases fitting TRBD2. Germline trimming cut 5 bases from V and 4 bases from J; bases unmatched to any gene: 5. Germline V CDR1 and CDR2: WNHNN, SYGVQD (reference sequence). The CDR3 totals 14 residues. This chain's CDR3 is CASSSGRPVETQYF. The CDR3 DNA sequence: TGCGCCAGCAGTAGCGGGAGGCCTGTAGAGACCCAGTACTTC.

Judged by abundance, this clonotype is medium-sized. The genes are TRBV20-1 and TRBJ2-3, with D maybe TRBD2 (5 bases). CDR3 length equals 14 residues. The germline gives CDR1 DFQATT, CDR2 SNEGSKA (reference sequence). Trimming shortened V by 0 bases and J by 8 bases, and 15 bases separated the two germline ends. The CDR3 sequence: CSARDQEEVPTQYF. CDR3 nucleotide sequence: TGCAGTGCTAGAGATCAGGAGGAAGTACCTACGCAGTATTTT.

The genes are TRBV10-3 and TRBJ2-5; 9 nucleotides match TRBD1. V shed 4 bases, J shed 3 bases, and the junction held 3 bases outside the gene matches. Germline V gives CDR1 ENHRY, CDR2 SYGVKD. This CDR3 comprises 14 residues. CDR3 bases: TGTGCCATCAGTGGCGGACAGGGGAAAGAGACCCAGTACTTC. Protein product: CAISGGQGKETQYF.

V and J are TRBV7-3 and TRBJ2-7, with D perhaps TRBD2 (5 bases). The CDR3 is 13 residues long. From germline, CDR1 is SGHTA and CDR2 FQGTGA. Deletions cut 3 bases from V and 7 bases from J, with 13 bases between. CDR3 nucleotide sequence: TGTGCCAGCAGCTTCGGACGGGATAGGGAGCAGTACTTC. Its protein is CASSFGRDREQYF. The entire variable domain, with the rest obtained from reference TRBV7-3 and TRBJ2-7, is as follows: GAGVSQTPSNKVTEKGKYVELRCDPISGHTALYWYRQSLGQGPEFLIYFQGTGAADDSGLPNDRFFAVRPEGSVSTLKIQRTERGDSAVYLCASSFGRDREQYFGPGTRLTVT.

J is TRBJ2-7 and V is TRBV29-1; 8 bases are a match to TRBD2. This CDR3 has 14 residues. The germline V gene has CDR1 SQVTM and CDR2 ANQGSEA. The V gene end was trimmed by 4 bases and the J gene end by 0 bases; junction bases not matched to a gene: 5. The CDR3 bases are TGCAGCGTTGCGGGTAGCGGGGACTCCTACGAGCAGTACTTC. Amino acid sequence: CSVAGSGDSYEQYF.

This clonotype was observed at least ten times. The chain has TRBV20-1 and TRBJ1-4; D remains ambiguous. Trimming took 0 bases from V and 4 from J, leaving 12 bases between them. The germline V gene encodes CDR1 DFQATT and CDR2 SNEGSKA (reference sequence). This CDR3 contains 15 residues. This CDR3 is CSARDHHALNEKLFF. As DNA, the CDR3 is TGCAGTGCTAGAGATCACCATGCGCTTAATGAAAAACTGTTTTTT.

Many counts were recorded for this clonotype. J is TRBJ2-3 and V is TRBV6-5; the match to TRBD2 covers 9 bases. The CDR3 is 16 amino acids. Germline CDR1 MNHEY, CDR2 SVGAGI. The junction had 8 bases not matched to a gene; V was cut back by 4 bases and J by 3 bases. The DNA for the CDR3 is TGTGCCAGCAGTTCCTTAGCGGGAGTTGGTACAGATACGCAGTATTTT. Residues: CASSSLAGVGTDTQYF.

This clonotype has a handful of counts. This chain uses TRBV2 with TRBJ2-1, with TRBD2 identical over 10 bases. Per germline, CDR1 SNHLY and CDR2 FYNNEI. The CDR3 consists of 13 residues. V dropped 9 bases and J dropped 5; count of bases not matched to a gene: 4. The DNA for the CDR3 is TGTGCCAGACCGGGACTAGCGAACAATGAGCAGTTCTTC. Its protein product is CARPGLANNEQFF.

This clonotype was seen a handful of times. This chain uses TRBV7-9 with TRBJ2-2, with D perhaps being TRBD1 or TRBD2 (5 bases each). Germline CDR1 reads SEHNR; CDR2 reads FQNEAQ (reference sequence). The V end was cut by 2 bases, the J end by 1 base, with 14 bases between. The CDR3 consists of 17 residues. The CDR3 DNA is TGTGCCAGCAGCTTAACCAGGGACGCCATGAACACCGGGGAGCTGTTTTTT. Its translation: CASSLTRDAMNTGELFF.